This T cell receptor beta chain is drawn from a study of shared clonotypes between healthy human individuals. Study-level results: The sharing of 4% to 5.5% of naive CD4 clonotypes was seen across several donors.

About this clone: No antigen is known for it.

Profiling relied on immunoSEQ multiplex PCR, and the TCRdb table lists in-frame clones only, not all of them. Of some 360,000 clones in the sample, roughly 70% were seen once. Looked up from germline, CDR1 is DFQATT and CDR2 is SNEGSKA (reference sequence). This CDR3 has 11 amino acids. V shed 3 bases and J shed 13 bases, with 13 bases lying between them. Source material: memory CD4+ T cells sorted from blood. The subset denotes: CD45RA-negative fraction. The V gene is TRBV20-1, the J gene TRBJ2-1; D possibly matches TRBD1 or TRBD2 (6 bases each). The receptor was isolated from a man aged 25 to 40 in good health. CDR3 in amino acids: CSARRGVDQFF. DNA of the CDR3: TGCAGTGCTAGGAGGGGGGTTGATCAGTTCTTC.